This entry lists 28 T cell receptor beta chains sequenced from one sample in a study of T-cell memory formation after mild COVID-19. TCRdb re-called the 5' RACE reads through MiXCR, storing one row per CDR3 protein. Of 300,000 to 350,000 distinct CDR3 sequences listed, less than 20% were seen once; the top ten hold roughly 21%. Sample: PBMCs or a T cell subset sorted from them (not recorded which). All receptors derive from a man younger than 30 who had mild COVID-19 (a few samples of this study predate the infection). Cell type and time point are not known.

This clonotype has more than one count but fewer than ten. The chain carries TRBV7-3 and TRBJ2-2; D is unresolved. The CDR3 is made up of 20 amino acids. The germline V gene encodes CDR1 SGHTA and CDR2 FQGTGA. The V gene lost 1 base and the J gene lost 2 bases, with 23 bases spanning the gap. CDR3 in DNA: TGTGCCAGCAGCTTAAGGCCCCCTATCGGGCAAGCCGTTAACACCGGGGAGCTGTTTTTT. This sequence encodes CASSLRPPIGQAVNTGELFF.

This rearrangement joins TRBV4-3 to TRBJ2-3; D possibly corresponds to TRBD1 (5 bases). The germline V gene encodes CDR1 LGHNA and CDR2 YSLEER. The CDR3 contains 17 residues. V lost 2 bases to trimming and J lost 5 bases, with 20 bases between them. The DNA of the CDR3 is TGCGCCAGCAGCCAAAACCCCAAGGGGCAAGTAGGAGATACGCAGTATTTT. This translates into CASSQNPKGQVGDTQYF.

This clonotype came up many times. The CDR3 here is CASSLQAQSSDTQYF. In DNA form, the CDR3 reads TGTGCCAGCAGTTTACAGGCACAGTCCTCAGATACGCAGTATTTT. The rearrangement links TRBV12-3 or TRBV12-4 to TRBJ2-3; D gene ambiguous. This CDR3 has 15 residues. Trimming removed 2 bases at V and 4 bases at J, with 13 bases between.

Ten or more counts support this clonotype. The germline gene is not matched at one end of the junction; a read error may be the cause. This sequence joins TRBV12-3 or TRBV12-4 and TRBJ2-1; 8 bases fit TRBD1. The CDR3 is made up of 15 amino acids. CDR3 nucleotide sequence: TGTGCCAGCAGCCATAACCGGGGACAGGCGGGTCCGACGGTCTTC. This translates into CASSHNRGQAGPTVF.

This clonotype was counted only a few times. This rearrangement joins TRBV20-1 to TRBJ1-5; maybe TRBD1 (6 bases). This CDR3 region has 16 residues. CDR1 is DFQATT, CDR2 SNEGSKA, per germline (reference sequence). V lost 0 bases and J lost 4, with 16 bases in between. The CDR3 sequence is CSAREVGGGWNQPQHF. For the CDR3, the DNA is TGCAGTGCTAGAGAAGTAGGGGGGGGATGGAATCAGCCCCAGCATTTT.

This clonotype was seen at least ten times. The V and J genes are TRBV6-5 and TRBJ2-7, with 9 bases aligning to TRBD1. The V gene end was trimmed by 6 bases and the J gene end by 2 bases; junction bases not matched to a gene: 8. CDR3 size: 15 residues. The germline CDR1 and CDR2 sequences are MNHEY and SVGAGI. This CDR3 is CASRTGTGSPYEQYF. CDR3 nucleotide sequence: TGTGCCAGCAGAACCGGGACAGGGAGTCCCTACGAGCAGTACTTC.

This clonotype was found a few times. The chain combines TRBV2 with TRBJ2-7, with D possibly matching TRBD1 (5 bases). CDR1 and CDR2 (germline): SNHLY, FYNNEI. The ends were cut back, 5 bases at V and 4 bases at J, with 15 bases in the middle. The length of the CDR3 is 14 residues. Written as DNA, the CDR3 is TGTGCCAGCAGTCTTTCAGGGCCGTGGTACGAGCAGTACTTC. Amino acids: CASSLSGPWYEQYF. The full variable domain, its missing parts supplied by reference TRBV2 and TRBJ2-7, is EPEVTQTPSHQVTQMGQEVILRCVPISNHLYFYWYRQILGQKVEFLVSFYNNEISEKSEIFDDQFSVERPDGSNFTLKIRSTKLEDSAMYFCASSLSGPWYEQYFGPGTRLTVT.

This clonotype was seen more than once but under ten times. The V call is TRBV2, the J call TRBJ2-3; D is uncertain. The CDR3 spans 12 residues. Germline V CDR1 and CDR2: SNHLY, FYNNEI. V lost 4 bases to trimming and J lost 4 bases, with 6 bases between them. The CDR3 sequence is CASSGMADTQYF. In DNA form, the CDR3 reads TGTGCCAGCAGTGGTATGGCAGATACGCAGTATTTT.

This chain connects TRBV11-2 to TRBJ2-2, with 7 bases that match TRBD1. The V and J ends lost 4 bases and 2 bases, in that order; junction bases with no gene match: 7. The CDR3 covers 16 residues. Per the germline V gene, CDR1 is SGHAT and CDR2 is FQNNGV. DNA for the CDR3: TGTGCCAGCAGCTGGATAGACAGGGCAAACACCGGGGAGCTGTTTTTT. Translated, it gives CASSWIDRANTGELFF.

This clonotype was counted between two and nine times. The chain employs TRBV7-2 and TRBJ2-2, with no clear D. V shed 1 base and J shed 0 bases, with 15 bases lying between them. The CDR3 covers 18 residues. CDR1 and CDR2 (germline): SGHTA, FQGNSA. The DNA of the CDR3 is TGTGCCAGCAGCTTAGGGGTTGCGTTTCAAACGAACACCGGGGAGCTGTTTTTT. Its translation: CASSLGVAFQTNTGELFF.

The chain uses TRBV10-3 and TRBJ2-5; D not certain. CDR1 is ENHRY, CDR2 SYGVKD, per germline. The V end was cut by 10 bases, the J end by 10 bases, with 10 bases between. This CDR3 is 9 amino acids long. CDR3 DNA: TGTGCCAGAGATCGCGTCCAGTACTTC. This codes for CARDRVQYF.

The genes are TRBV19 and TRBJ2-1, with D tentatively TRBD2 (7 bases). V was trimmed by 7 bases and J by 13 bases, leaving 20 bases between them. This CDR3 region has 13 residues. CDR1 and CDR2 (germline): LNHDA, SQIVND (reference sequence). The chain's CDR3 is CASTIPGGPLQFF. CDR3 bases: TGTGCCAGTACAATCCCCGGGGGGCCGCTCCAGTTCTTC.

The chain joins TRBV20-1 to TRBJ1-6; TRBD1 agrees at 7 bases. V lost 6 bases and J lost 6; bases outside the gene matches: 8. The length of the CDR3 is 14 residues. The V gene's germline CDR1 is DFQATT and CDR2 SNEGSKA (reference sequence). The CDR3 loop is CSARLTGLNSPLHF. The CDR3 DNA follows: TGCAGTGCCAGACTGACAGGGCTTAATTCACCCCTCCACTTT.

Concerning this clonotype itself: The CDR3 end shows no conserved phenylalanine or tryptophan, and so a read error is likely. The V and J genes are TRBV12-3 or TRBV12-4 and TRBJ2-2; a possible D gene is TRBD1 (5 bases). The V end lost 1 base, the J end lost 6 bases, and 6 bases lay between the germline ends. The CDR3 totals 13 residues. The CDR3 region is CASSLVGAGELFI. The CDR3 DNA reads TGTGCCAGCAGTTTAGTAGGGGCCGGGGAGCTGTTTATT.

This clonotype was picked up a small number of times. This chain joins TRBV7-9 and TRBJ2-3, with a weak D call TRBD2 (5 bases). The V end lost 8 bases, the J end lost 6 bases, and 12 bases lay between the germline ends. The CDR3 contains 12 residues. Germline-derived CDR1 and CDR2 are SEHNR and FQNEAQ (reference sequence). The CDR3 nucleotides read TGTGCCAGCGGTGGGAGTTGGGATACGCAGTATTTT. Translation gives CASGGSWDTQYF.

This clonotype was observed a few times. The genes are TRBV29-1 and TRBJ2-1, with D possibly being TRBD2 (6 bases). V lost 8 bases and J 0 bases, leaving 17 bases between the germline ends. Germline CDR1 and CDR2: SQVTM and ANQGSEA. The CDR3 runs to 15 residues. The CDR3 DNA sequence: TGCAGCTTCCTCTTCGGGAGTAGCTCCTACAATGAGCAGTTCTTC. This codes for CSFLFGSSSYNEQFF.

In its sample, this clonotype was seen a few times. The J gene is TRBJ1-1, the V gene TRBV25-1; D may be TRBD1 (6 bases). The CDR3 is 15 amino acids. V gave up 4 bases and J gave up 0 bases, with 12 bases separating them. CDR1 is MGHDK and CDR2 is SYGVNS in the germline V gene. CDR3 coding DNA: TGTGCCAGCAGTGGAGGGGGACAAATGAACACTGAAGCTTTCTTT. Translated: CASSGGGQMNTEAFF.

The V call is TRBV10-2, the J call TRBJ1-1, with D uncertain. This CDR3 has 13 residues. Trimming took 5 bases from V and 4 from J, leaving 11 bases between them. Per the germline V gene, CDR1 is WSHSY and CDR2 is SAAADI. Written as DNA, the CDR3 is TGCGCCAGCAGTCCGAGCCCGGCCACTGAAGCTTTCTTT. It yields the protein CASSPSPATEAFF.

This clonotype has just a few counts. The CDR3 spells CASSHSGLAGGVSEQFF. CDR3 bases: TGTGCCAGCAGCCATTCGGGACTAGCGGGGGGGGTCAGTGAGCAGTTCTTC. V is TRBV7-2 and J is TRBJ2-1; TRBD2 matches 16 bases. Per the germline V gene, CDR1 is SGHTA and CDR2 is FQGNSA. There are 17 residues in the CDR3. With V trimmed by 5 bases and J by 9 bases, 10 bases remained unmatched.

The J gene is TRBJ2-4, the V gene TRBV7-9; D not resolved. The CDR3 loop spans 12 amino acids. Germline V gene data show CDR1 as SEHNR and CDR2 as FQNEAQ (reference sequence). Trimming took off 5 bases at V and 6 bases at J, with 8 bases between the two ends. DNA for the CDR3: TGTGCCAGCAGCGTCGGACGAAACATTCAGTACTTC. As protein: CASSVGRNIQYF.

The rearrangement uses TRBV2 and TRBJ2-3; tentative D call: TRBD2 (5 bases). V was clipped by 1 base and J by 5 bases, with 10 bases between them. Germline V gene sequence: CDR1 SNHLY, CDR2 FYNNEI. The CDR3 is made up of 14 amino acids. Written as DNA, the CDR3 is TGTGCCAGCAGTGAAGGGCTAGCAATAGATACGCAGTATTTT. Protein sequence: CASSEGLAIDTQYF.

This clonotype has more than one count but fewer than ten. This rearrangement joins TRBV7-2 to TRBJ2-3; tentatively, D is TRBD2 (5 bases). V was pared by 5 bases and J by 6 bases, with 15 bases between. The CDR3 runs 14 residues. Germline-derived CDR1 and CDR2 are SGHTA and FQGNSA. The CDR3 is CASSPRAGGDTQYF. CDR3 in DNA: TGTGCCAGCAGCCCCCGGGCGGGCGGGGATACGCAGTATTTT. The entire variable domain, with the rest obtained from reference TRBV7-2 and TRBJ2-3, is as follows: GAGVSQSPSNKVTEKGKDVELRCDPISGHTALYWYRQSLGQGLEFLIYFQGNSAPDKSGLPSDRFSAERTGGSVSTLTIQRTQQEDSAVYLCASSPRAGGDTQYFGPGTRLTVL.

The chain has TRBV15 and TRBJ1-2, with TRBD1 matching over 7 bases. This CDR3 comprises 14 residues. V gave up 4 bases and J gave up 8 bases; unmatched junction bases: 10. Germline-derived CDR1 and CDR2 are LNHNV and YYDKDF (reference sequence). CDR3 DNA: TGTGCCACCAGCATAAGACAGGGAGGGTACGGCTACACCTTC. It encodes CATSIRQGGYGYTF.

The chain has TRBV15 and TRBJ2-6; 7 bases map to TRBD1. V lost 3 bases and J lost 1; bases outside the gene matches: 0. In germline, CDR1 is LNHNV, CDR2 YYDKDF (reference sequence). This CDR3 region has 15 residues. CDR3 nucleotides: TGTGCCACCAGCAGCAGGGGGTCTGGGGCCAACGTCCTGACTTTC. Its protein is CATSSRGSGANVLTF. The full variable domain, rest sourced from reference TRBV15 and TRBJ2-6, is DAMVIQNPRYQVTQFGKPVTLSCSQTLNHNVMYWYQQKSSQAPKLLFHYYDKDFNNEADTPDNFQSRRPNTSFCFLDIRSPGLGDTAMYLCATSSRGSGANVLTFGAGSRLTVL.

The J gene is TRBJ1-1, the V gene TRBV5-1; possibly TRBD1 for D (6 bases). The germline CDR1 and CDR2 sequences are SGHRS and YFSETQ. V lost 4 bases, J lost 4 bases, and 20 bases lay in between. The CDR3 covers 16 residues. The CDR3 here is CASSTFGGASGTEAFF. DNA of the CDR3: TGCGCCAGCAGCACATTCGGGGGGGCCTCGGGCACTGAAGCTTTCTTT.

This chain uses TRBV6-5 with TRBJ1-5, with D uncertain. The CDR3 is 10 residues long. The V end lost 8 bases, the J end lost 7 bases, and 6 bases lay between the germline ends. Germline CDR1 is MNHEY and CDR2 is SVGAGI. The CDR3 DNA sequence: TGTGCCAGCGGGGTCCAGCCCCAGCATTTT. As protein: CASGVQPQHF.

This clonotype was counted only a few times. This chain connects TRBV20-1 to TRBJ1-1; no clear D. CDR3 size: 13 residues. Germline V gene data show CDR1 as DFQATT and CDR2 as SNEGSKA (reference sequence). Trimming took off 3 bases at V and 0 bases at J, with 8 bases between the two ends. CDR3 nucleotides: TGCAGTGCTAGGTGGATAATGAACACTGAAGCTTTCTTT. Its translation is CSARWIMNTEAFF.

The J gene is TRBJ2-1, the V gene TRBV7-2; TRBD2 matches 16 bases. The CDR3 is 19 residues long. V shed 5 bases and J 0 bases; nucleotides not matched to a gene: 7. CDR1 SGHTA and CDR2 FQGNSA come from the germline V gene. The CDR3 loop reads CASSIAGLAGGSSYNEQFF. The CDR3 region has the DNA TGTGCCAGCAGCATCGCGGGACTAGCGGGAGGGAGCTCCTACAATGAGCAGTTCTTC.